What follows describes a single TCR beta chain. Universal primer sites and UMIs were introduced during 5'RACE template-switching synthesis of TCR cDNA. MiXCR, applied by TCRdb to the 5' RACE reads, yields one record per CDR3 protein. The data show over 250,000 distinct CDR3 sequences, approximately 4% seen once. This entry comes from a study of T cells after yellow fever vaccination. Whole-study context: Fractions of low cell number were prepared using SMART-Seq v4 Ultra Low Input.

CDR3 length: 13 amino acids. V was shortened by 4 bases and J by 6 bases, with 12 bases between the two germline ends. Germline V gene data show CDR1 as KGHSH and CDR2 as LQKENI. This material consisted of PBMCs, taken 5 days after the yellow fever booster vaccination. The source is a man aged 18 to 29 who received the YFV17D yellow fever vaccine. The chain employs TRBV18 and TRBJ1-2; D unclear. CDR3 loop: CASSREGFDGYTF. DNA of the CDR3: TGTGCCAGCTCACGAGAAGGGTTCGATGGCTACACCTTC.